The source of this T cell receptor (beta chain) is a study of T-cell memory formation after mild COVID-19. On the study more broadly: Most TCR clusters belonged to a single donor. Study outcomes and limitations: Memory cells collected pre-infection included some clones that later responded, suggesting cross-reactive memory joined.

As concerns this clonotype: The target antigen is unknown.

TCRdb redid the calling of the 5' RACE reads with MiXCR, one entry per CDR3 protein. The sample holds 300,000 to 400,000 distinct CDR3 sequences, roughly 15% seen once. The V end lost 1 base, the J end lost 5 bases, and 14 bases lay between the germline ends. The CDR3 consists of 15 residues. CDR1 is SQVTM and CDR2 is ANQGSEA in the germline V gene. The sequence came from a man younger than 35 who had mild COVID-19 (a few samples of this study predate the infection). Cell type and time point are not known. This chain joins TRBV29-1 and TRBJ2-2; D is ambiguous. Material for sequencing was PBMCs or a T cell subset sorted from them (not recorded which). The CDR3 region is CSVEVYGQKTGELFF. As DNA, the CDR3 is TGCAGCGTTGAAGTATACGGGCAGAAAACCGGGGAGCTGTTTTTT.